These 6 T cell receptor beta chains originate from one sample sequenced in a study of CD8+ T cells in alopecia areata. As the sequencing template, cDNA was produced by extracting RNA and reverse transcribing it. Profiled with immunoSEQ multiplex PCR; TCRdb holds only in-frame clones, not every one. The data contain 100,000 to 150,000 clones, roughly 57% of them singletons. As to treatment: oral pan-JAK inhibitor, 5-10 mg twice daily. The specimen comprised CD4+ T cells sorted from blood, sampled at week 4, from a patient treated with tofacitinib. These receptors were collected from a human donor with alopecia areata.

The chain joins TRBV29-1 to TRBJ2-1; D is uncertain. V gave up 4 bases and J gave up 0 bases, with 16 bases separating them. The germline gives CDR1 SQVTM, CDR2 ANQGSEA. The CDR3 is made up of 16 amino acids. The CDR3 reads CSVGVVWLSSYNEQFF. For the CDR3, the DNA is TGCAGCGTTGGGGTGGTTTGGCTGAGCTCCTACAATGAGCAGTTCTTC.

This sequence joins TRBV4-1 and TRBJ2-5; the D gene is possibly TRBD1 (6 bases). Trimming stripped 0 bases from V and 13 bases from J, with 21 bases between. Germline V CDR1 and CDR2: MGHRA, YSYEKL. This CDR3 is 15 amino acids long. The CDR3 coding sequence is TGCGCCAGCAGCCAAGATTCCTCAGAGCCCAGGGGCTTGTACTTC. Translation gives CASSQDSSEPRGLYF.

CDR3 coding DNA: TGTGCCAGCAGCACAACTAGCGGGGCCTCAGATACGCAGTATTTT. Residues: CASSTTSGASDTQYF. The chain uses TRBV7-9 and TRBJ2-3, with 10 positions matching TRBD2. CDR1 is SEHNR, CDR2 FQNEAQ, per germline (reference sequence). Losses at the gene ends were 5 bases for V and 4 bases for J; bases not matched to a gene: 6. The CDR3 sequence is 15 residues long.

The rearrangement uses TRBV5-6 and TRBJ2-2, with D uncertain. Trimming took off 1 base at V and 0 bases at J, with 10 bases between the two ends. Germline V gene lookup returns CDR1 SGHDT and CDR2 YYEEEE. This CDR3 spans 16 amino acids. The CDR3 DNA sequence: TGTGCCAGCAGCTTGCAGACGACCGCGAACACCGGGGAGCTGTTTTTT. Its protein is CASSLQTTANTGELFF. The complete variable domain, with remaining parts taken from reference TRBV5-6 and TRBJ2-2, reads DAGVTQSPTHLIKTRGQQVTLRCSPKSGHDTVSWYQQALGQGPQFIFQYYEEEERQRGNFPDRFSGHQFPNYSSELNVNALLLGDSALYLCASSLQTTANTGELFFGEGSRLTVL.

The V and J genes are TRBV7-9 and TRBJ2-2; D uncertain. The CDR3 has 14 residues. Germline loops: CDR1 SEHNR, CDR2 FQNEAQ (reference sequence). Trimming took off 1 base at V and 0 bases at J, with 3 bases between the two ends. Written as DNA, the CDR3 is TGTGCCAGCAGCTTAGGGACGAACACCGGGGAGCTGTTTTTT. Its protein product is CASSLGTNTGELFF.

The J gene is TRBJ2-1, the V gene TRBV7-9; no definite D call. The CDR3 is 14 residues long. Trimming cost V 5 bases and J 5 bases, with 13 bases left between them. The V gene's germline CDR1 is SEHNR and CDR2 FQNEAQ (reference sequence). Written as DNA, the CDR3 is TGTGCCAGCAGCCCCCCCTTGCTTCACAATGAGCAGTTCTTC. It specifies CASSPPLLHNEQFF.